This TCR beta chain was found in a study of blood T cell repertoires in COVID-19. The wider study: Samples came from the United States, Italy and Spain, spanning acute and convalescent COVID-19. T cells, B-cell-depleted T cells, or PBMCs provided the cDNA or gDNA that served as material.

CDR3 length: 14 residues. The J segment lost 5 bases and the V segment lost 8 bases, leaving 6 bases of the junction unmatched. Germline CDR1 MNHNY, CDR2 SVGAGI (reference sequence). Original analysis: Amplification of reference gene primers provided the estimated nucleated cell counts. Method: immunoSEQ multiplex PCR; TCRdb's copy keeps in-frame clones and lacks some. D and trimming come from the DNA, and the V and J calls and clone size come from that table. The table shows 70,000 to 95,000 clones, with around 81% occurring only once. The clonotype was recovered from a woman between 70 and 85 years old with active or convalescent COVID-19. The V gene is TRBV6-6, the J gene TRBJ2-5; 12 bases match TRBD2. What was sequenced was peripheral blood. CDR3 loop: CASEASGGVETQYF. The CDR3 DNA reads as TGTGCCAGCGAGGCTAGCGGGGGGGTGGAGACCCAGTACTTC.